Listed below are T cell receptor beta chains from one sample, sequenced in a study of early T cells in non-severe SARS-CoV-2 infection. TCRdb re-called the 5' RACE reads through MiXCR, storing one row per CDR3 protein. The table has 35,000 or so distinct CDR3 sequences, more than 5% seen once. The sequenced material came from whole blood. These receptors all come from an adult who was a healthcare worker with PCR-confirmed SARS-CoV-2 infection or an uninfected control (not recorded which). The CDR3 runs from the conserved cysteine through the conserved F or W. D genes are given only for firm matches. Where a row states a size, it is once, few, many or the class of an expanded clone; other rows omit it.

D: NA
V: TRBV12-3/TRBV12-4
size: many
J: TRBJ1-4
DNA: TGTGCCAGCAGACCTTGGAGGAACGAAAAACTGTTTTTT
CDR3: CASRPWRNEKLFF

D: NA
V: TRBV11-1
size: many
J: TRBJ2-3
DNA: TGTGCCAGCAGCATTGCAGGACTAACCGGGGCCGATACGCAGTATTTT
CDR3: CASSIAGLTGADTQYF

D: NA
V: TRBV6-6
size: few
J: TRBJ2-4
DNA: TGTGCCAGCAGACGCCAAACAGGATTCAACATTCAGTACTTC
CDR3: CASRRQTGFNIQYF

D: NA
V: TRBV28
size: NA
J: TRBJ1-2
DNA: TGTGCCAGCAGCTTTCAGACAGGCTTCTATGGCTACACCTTC
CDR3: CASSFQTGFYGYTF

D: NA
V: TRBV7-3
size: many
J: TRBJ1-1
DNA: TGTGCCAGCAGCTTCCAGGCGGACACTGAAGCTTTCTTT
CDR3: CASSFQADTEAFF

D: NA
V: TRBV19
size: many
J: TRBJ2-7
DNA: TGTGCCAGTAGTAAAGGAGTTTCCTACGAGCAGTACTTC
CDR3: CASSKGVSYEQYF

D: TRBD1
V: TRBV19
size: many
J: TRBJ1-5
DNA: TGTGCCAGTAAGCACCAGGGGGCCGAAGGTCAGCCCCAGCATTTT
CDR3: CASKHQGAEGQPQHF

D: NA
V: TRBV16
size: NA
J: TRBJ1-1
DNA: TGTGCCAGCAGCCAATTGCGAGGGATGAACACTGAAGCTTTCTTT
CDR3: CASSQLRGMNTEAFF

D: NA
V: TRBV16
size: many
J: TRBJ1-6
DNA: TGTGCCAGCAGCCCGGGCCGGGCTGCCTATAATTCACCCCTCCACTTT
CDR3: CASSPGRAAYNSPLHF

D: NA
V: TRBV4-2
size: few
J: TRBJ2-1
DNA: TGTGCCAGCAGCCAAGATCTAGGGGCCCACAATGAGCAGTTCTTC
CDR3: CASSQDLGAHNEQFF

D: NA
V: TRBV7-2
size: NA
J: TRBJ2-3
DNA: TGTGCCAGCAGCTTATGGGCAGCTAGCACAGATACGCAGTATTTT
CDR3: CASSLWAASTDTQYF

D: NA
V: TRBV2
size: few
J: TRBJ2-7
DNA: TGTGCCAGCAGGAGGGGCGACGAGCAGTACTTC
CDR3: CASRRGDEQYF

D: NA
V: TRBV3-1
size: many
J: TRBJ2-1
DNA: TGTGCCAGCAGCACACAGGGTGTACGTGGCAATGAGCAGTTCTTC
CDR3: CASSTQGVRGNEQFF

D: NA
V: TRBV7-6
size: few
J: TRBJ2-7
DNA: TGTGCCAGCAGCTTAACCGGGCTGTACTACGAGCAGTACTTC
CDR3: CASSLTGLYYEQYF

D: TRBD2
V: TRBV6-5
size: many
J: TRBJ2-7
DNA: TGTGCCAGCAGCAGGACTAGCGGGTACGAGCAGTACTTC
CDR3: CASSRTSGYEQYF

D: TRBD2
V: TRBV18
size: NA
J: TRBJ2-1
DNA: TGTGCCAGCTCGCCCGGGACTAGCGGATACAATGAGCAGTTCTTC
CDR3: CASSPGTSGYNEQFF

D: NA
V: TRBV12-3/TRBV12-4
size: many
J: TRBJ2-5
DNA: TGTGCCAGCAGTCGAGGGAGGCGCAAGGAGACCCAGTACTTC
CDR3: CASSRGRRKETQYF

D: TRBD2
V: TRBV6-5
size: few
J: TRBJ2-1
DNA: TGTGCCAGCAGCGGGGGGTCCTGGAATGAGCAGTTCTTC
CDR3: CASSGGSWNEQFF

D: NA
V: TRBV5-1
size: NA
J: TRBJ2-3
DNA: TGCGCCAGCTGGGCGGGACCTAGCACAGATACGCAGTATTTT
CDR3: CASWAGPSTDTQYF

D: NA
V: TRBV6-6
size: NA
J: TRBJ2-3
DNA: TGTGCCAGCAGCCCGGTTAGCGGGCACAGGGTAGAAGATACGCAGTATTTT
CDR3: CASSPVSGHRVEDTQYF

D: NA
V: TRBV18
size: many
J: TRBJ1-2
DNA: TGTGCCAGCTCACCATTGGGGGGGACTGATGGCTACACCTTC
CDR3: CASSPLGGTDGYTF

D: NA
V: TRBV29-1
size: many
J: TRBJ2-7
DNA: TGCAGCGCCGTCCTTTCCAGCAGGAGCTCCTACGAGCAGTACTTC
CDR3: CSAVLSSRSSYEQYF

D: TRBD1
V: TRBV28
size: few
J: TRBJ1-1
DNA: TGTGCCAGCTATGGGGGGACAGCGAACACTGAAGCTTTCTTT
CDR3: CASYGGTANTEAFF

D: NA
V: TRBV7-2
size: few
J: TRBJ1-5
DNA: TGTGCCAGCAGCTCATCCGGCGATAGATTCCATAAGCCCCAGCATTTT
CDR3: CASSSSGDRFHKPQHF

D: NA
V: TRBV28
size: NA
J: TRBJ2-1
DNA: TGTGCCAGCAGTAGACAGGCTTACAATGAGCAGTTCTTC
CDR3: CASSRQAYNEQFF

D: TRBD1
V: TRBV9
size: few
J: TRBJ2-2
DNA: TGTGCCAGCAGCGTAGGGACAGGGAACGACCAGAACACCGGGGAGCTGTTTTTT
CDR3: CASSVGTGNDQNTGELFF

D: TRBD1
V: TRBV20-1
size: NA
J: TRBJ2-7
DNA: TGCAGTGCGAGGAGAGGGGGCGGTTACGAGCAGTACTTC
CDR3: CSARRGGGYEQYF

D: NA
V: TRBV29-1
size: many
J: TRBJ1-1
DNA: TGCAGCGTTGAAGATCGTAGCCGCAGGCGGAACACTGAAGCTTTCTTT
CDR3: CSVEDRSRRRNTEAFF

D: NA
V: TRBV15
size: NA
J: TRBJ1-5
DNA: TGTGCCACCAGCAGAGAGAGGGTAAATCAGCCCCAGCATTTT
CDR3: CATSRERVNQPQHF

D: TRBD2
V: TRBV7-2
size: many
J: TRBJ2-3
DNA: TGTGCCAGCAGCAGCCTGGGACTAGCGGATACGCAGTATTTT
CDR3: CASSSLGLADTQYF

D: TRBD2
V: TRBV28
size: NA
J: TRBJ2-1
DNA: TGTGCCAGCACCATCAACGGGGGGAATGAGCAGTTCTTC
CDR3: CASTINGGNEQFF

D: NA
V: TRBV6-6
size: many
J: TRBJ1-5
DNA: TGTGCCAGCAGTCACCCGGACAGAAATCAGCCCCAGCATTTT
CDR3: CASSHPDRNQPQHF